This T cell receptor beta chain is drawn from a study of response to subunit inactivated influenza vaccine. Study-level findings and limits: It was suggested by the authors that few new T cells are recruited by each seasonal influenza vaccination.

TCRdb reprocessed the RT-PCR reads via MiXCR and lists one record per CDR3 protein. The sample holds around 750,000 distinct CDR3 sequences, 20% to 25% seen once. This clonotype was recorded at least ten times. The target antigen is unknown. The source is a man aged 45-65 years who received an inactivated influenza vaccine. The material was PBMCs from blood, obtained less than 6 days after vaccination.

CDR3 DNA: TGTGCCAGCAGCTTATCACTGAGGACAGTCCAAGAGACCCAGTACTTC. Amino acid sequence: CASSLSLRTVQETQYF. This chain uses TRBV7-9 with TRBJ2-5, with D tentatively TRBD1 (6 bases). The CDR3 extends over 16 amino acids. Trimming removed 2 bases from V and 1 base from J, with 14 bases in between. Looked up from germline, CDR1 is SEHNR and CDR2 is FQNEAQ (reference sequence).